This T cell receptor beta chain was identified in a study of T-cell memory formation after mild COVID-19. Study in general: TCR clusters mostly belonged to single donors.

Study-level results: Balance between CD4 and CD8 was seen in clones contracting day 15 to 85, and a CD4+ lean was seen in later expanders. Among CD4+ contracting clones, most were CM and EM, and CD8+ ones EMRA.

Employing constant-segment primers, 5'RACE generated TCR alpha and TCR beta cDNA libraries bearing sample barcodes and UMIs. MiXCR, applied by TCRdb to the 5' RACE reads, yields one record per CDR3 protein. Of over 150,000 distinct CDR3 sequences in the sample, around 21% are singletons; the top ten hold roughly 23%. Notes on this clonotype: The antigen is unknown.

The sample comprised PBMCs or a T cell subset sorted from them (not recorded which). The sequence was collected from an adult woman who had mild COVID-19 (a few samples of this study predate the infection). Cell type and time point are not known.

This CDR3 is CASSLGLAIEQFF. CDR3 coding DNA: TGTGCCAGCAGCTTGGGACTAGCCATTGAGCAGTTCTTC. The chain joins TRBV5-5 to TRBJ2-1; 7 nucleotides match TRBD2. The germline V gene encodes CDR1 SGHKS and CDR2 YYEKEE (reference sequence). The CDR3 has 13 residues. The J segment lost 9 bases and the V segment lost 0 bases, leaving 3 bases of the junction unmatched.